This TCR beta chain was identified in a study of Graves' ophthalmopathy and Graves' hyperthyroidism. Overall study: Researchers obtained peripheral blood at initial diagnosis, before any treatment had begun. Overall study results and limits: Thyroid clonotypes that were expanded above 0.001 frequency mostly also appeared in blood.

The sample holds a few counts of this clonotype. The antigen remains undetermined. From RNA, the CDR3 regions of TCR beta chains were amplified and sequenced. An initial RT-PCR round employing HTBI primers preceded a second-round multiplex PCR. A single record per CDR3 protein comes from TCRdb applying MiXCR to the multiplex PCR reads. The table records over 500,000 distinct CDR3 sequences, about 20% of them present only once. Cases classed as stable hyperthyroidism had no ophthalmopathy within 18 months of follow-up. Deletions cut 1 base from V and 0 bases from J, with 9 bases between. The CDR3 runs to 15 residues. From germline, CDR1 is MNHEY and CDR2 SVGAGI.

This TCR was sampled from a woman in her late teens or twenties with stable Graves' hyperthyroidism. Some clones in this sample may be carry-over from other donors' samples. V usage is TRBV6-5 and J usage is TRBJ1-1; TRBD1 might be the D (6 bases). Sequenced material: peripheral blood. The CDR3 DNA reads as TGTGCCAGCAGTTACTTACAGGGAATGAACACTGAAGCTTTCTTT. Protein product: CASSYLQGMNTEAFF.